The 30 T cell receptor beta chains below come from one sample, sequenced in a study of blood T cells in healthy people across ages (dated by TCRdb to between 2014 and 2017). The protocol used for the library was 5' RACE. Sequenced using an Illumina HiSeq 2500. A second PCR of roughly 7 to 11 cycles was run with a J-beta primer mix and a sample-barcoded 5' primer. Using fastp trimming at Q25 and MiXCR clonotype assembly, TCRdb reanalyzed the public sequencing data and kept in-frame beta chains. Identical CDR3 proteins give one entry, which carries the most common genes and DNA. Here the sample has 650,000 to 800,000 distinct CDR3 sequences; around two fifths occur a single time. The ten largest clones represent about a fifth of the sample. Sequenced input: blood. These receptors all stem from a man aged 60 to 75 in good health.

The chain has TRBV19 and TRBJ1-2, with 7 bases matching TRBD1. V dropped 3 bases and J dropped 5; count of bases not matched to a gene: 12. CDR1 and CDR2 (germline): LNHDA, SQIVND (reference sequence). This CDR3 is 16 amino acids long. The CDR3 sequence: CASSMVQGIGAYGYTF. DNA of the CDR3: TGTGCCAGTAGTATGGTACAGGGGATTGGTGCTTATGGCTACACCTTC.

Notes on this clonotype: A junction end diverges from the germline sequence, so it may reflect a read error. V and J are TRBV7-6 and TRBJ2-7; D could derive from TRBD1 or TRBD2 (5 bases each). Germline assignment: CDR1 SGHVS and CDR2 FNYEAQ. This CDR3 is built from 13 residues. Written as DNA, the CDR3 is TGTGCCAGCAGCCCTGGGACCGATATCGAGCAGAACTTC. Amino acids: CASSPGTDIEQNF.

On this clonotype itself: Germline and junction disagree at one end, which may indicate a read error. CDR3 region: CASSSLLAGDLFF. For the CDR3, the DNA is TGTGCCAGCAGCTCCTTATTAGCCGGGGATCTGTTTTTT. The rearrangement links TRBV7-2 to TRBJ2-2; TRBD2 might be the D (5 bases). The length of the CDR3 is 13 residues. Germline CDR1 SGHTA, CDR2 FQGNSA.

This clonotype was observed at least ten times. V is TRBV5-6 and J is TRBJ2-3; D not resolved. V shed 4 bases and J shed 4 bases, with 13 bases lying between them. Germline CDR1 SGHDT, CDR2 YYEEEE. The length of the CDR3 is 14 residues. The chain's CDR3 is CASSPRLRSDTQYF. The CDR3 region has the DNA TGTGCCAGCAGCCCCCGCCTCCGTTCAGATACGCAGTATTTT.

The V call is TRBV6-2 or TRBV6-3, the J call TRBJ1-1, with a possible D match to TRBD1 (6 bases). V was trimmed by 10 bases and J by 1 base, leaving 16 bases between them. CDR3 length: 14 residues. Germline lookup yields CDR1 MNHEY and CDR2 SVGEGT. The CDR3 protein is CATKEGDWNTEAFF. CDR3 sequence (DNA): TGTGCCACCAAGGAGGGGGATTGGAACACTGAAGCTTTCTTT.

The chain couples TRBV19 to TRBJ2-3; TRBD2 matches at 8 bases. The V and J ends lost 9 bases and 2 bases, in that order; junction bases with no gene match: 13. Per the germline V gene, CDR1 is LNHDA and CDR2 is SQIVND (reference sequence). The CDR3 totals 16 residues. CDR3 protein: CASDVRLACNTDTQYF. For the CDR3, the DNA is TGTGCCAGCGACGTAAGACTAGCGTGTAACACAGATACGCAGTATTTT. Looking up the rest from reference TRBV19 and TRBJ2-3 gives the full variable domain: DGGITQSPKYLFRKEGQNVTLSCEQNLNHDAMYWYRQDPGQGLRLIYYSQIVNDFQKGDIAEGYSVSREKKESFPLTVTSAQKNPTAFYLCASDVRLACNTDTQYFGPGTRLTVL.

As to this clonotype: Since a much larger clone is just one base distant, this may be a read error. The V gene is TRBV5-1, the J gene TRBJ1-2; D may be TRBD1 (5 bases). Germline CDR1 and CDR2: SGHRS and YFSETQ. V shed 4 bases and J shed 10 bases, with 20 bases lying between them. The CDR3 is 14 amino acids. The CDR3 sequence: CASSAGDAWSLYTF. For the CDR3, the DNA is TGCGCCAGCAGCGCCGGGGACGCTTGGAGCCTCTACACCTTC.

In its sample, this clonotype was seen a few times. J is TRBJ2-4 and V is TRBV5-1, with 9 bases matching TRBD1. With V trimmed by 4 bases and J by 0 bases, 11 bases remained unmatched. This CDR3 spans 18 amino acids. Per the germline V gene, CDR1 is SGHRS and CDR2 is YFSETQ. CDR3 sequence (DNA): TGCGCCAGCAGCACCGGGACAGGGAATGGCCTAGCCAAAAACATTCAGTACTTC. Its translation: CASSTGTGNGLAKNIQYF.

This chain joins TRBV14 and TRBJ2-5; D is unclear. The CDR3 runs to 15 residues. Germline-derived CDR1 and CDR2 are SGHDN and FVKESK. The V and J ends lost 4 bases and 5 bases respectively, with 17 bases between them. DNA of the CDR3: TGTGCCAGCAGCCGATTTCCGAATACGTTGGAGACCCAGTACTTC. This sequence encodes CASSRFPNTLETQYF.

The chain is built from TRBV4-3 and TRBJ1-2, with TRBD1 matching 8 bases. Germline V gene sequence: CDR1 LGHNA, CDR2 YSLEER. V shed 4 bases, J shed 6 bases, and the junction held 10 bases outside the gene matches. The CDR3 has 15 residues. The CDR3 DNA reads TGCGCCAGCAGCCCGGGACACGACAGGGGCGATGGCTACACCTTC. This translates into CASSPGHDRGDGYTF.

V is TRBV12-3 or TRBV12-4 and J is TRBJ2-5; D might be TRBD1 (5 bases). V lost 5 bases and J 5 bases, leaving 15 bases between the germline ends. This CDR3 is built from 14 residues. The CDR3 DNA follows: TGTGCCAGCAGTACCCAGGGTTTTTATGAGACCCAGTACTTC. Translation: CASSTQGFYETQYF.

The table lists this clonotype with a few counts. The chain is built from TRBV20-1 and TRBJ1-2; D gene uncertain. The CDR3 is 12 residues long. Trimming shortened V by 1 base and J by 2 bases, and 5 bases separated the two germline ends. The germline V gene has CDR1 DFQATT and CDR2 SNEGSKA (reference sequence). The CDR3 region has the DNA TGCAGTGCTAGAGTTCAGAACTATGGCTACACCTTC. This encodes CSARVQNYGYTF.

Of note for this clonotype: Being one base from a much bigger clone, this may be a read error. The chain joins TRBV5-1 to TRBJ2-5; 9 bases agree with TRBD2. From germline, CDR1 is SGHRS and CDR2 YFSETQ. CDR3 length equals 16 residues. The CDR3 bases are TGCGCCAGCAGCTTGGTGAGGACTAGCGAGCAAGATACCCAGTACTTC. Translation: CASSLVRTSEQDTQYF.

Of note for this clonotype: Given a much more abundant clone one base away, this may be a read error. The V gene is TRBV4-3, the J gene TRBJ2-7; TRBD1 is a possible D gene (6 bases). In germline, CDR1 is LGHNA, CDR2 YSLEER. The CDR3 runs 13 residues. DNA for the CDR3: TGCGCCAGCGGCCAAGAAAAAGACAGGCCGCAGTACTTC. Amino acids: CASGQEKDRPQYF.

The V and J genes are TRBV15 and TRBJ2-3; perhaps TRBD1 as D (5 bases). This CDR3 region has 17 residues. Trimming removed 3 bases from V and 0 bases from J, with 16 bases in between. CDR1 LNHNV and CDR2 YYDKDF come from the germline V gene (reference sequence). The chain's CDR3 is CATSRTSTDESTDTQYF. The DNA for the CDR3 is TGTGCCACCAGCAGGACCTCGACAGACGAAAGCACAGATACGCAGTATTTT.

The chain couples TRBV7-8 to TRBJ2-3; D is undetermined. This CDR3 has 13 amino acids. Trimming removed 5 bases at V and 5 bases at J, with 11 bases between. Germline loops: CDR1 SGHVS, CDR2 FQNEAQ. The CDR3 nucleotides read TGTGCCAGCAGCGTGGTCTGGCTAGATACGCAGTATTTT. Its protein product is CASSVVWLDTQYF.

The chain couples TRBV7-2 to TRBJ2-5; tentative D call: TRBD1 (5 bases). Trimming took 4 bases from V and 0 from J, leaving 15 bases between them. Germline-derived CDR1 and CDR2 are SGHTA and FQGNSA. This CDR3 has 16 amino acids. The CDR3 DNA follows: TGTGCCAGCAGCTCCCAACCGACAGTTTACCAAGAGACCCAGTACTTC. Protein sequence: CASSSQPTVYQETQYF. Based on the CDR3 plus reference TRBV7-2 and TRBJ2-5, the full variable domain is GAGVSQSPSNKVTEKGKDVELRCDPISGHTALYWYRQSLGQGLEFLIYFQGNSAPDKSGLPSDRFSAERTGGSVSTLTIQRTQQEDSAVYLCASSSQPTVYQETQYFGPGTRLLVL.

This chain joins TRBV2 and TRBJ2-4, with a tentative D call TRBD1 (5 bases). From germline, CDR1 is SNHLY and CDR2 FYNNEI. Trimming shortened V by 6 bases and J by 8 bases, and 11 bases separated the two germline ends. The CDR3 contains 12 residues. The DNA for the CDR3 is TGTGCCAGCAGGACAGTCCGGGACATTCAGTACTTC. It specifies CASRTVRDIQYF.

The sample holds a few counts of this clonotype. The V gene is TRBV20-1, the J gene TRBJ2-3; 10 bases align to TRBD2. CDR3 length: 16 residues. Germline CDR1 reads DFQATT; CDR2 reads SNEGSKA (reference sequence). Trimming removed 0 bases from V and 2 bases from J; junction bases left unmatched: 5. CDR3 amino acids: CSARDILAGATDTQYF. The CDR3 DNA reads TGCAGTGCTAGAGATATCCTAGCGGGGGCCACAGATACGCAGTATTTT.

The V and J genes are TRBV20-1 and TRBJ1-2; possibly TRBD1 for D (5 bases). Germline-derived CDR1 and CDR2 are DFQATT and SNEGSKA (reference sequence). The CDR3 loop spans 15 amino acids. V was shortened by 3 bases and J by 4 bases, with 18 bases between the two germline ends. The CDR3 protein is CSASDSLTNSYGYTF. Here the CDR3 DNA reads TGCAGTGCTAGCGACAGCCTAACAAACAGCTATGGCTACACCTTC.

The CDR3 here is CASSQEDNYEQYF. The CDR3 DNA follows: TGCGCCAGCAGCCAGGAAGACAACTACGAGCAGTACTTC. This chain connects TRBV4-3 to TRBJ2-7; D remains ambiguous. V was pared by 3 bases and J by 3 bases, with 9 bases between. The CDR3 length is 13 residues. CDR1 and CDR2 from the germline V gene are LGHNA and YSLEER.

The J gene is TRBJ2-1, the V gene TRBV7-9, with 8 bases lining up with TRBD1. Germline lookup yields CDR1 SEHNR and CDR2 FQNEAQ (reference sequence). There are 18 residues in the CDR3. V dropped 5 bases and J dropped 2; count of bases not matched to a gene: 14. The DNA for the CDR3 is TGTGCCAGCAGCGCCCGACAGGGGTTAAAATCGGCCTACAATGAGCAGTTCTTC. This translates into CASSARQGLKSAYNEQFF.

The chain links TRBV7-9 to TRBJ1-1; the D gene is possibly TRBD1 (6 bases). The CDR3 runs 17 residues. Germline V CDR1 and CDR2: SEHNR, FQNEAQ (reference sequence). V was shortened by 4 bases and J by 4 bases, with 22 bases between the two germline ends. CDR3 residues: CASSSQNKRGAGTEAFF. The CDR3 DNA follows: TGTGCCAGCAGCTCCCAGAACAAACGGGGGGCGGGCACTGAAGCTTTCTTT.

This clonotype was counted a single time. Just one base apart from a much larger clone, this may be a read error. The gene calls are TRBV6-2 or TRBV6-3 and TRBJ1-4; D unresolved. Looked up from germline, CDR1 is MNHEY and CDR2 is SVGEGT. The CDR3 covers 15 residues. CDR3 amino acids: CASSYSGLTNGKLFF. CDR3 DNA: TGTGCCAGCAGTTACTCCGGACTCACTAATGGAAAACTGTTTTTT.

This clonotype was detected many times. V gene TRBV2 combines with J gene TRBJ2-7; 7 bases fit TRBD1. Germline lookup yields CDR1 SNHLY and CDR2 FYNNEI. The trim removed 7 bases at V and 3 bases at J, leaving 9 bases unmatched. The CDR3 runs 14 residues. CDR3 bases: TGTGCCAGCATCGGGACAGTTGGCATCTACGAGCAGTACTTC. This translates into CASIGTVGIYEQYF.

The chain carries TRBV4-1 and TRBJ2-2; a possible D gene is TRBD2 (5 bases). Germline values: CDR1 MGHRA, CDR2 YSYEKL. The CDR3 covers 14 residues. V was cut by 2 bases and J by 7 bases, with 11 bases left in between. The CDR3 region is CASSQSGNVGELFF. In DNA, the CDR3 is TGCGCCAGCAGCCAATCGGGGAACGTCGGGGAGCTGTTTTTT.

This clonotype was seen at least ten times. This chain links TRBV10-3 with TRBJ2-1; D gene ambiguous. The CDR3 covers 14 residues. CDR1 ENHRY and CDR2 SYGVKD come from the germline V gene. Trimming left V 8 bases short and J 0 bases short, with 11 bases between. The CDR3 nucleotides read TGTGCCATCGCAGGTCGTAGCTCCTACAATGAGCAGTTCTTC. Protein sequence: CAIAGRSSYNEQFF.

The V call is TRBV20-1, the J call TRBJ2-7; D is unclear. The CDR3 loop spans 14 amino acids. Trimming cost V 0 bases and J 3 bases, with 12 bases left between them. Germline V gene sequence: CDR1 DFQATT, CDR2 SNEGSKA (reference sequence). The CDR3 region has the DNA TGCAGTGCTAGAGATCAGGACGGAGACTACGAGCAGTACTTC. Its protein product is CSARDQDGDYEQYF.

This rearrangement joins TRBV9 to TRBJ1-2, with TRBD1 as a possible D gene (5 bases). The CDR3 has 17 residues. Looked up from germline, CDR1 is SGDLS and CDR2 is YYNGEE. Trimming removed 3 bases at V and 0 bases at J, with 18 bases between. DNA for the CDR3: TGTGCCAGCAGCGGCTTAATCCGGGACGTAGCTAACTATGGCTACACCTTC. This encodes CASSGLIRDVANYGYTF.

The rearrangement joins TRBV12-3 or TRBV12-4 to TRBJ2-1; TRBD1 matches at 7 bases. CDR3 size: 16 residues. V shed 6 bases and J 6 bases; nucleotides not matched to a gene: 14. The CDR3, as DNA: TGTGCCAGCAGAACAGCAGTGGTACAGGGGTCCAATGAGCAGTTCTTC. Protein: CASRTAVVQGSNEQFF.